This T cell receptor beta chain was sequenced for a study of glioma-infiltrating T cells after dendritic cell vaccination. Input was 1.5 to 2.5 ug genomic DNA, or all available if less. The table came from immunoSEQ multiplex PCR; TCRdb's copy has only in-frame clones and leaves some out. In the table there are tens of thousands of clones, about 84% of which are singletons. Time point reported: after dendritic cell vaccination, including at tumor progression/relapse. None of the glioblastoma patients had an isocitrate dehydrogenase mutation. The CDR3 contains 18 residues. CDR1 is SGHNT and CDR2 is YENEEA in the germline V gene. With V trimmed by 0 bases and J by 0 bases, 10 bases remained unmatched.

This specimen was blood, taken after dendritic cell vaccination. J is TRBJ1-1 and V is TRBV11-3; TRBD1 matches at 7 bases. The sequence was obtained from a human donor with glioblastoma. The CDR3 nucleotides are TGTGCCAGCAGCTTAGAGGGACAGTGGGGGAATATGAACACTGAAGCTTTCTTT. Its protein is CASSLEGQWGNMNTEAFF.